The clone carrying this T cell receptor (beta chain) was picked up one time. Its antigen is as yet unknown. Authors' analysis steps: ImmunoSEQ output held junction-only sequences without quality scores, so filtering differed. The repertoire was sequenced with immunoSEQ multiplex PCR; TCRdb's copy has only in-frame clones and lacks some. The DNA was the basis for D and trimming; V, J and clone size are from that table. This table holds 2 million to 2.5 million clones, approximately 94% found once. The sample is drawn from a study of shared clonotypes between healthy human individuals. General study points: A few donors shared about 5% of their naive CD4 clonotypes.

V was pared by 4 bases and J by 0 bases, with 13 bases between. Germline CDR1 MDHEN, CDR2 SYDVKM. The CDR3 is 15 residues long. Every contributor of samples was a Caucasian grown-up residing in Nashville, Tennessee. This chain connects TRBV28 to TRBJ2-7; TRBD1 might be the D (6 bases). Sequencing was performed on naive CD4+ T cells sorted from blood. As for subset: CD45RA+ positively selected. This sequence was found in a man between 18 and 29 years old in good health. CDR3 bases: TGTGCCAGCAGTTCCCCGGGACAACTCTCCTACGAGCAGTACTTC. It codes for CASSSPGQLSYEQYF.